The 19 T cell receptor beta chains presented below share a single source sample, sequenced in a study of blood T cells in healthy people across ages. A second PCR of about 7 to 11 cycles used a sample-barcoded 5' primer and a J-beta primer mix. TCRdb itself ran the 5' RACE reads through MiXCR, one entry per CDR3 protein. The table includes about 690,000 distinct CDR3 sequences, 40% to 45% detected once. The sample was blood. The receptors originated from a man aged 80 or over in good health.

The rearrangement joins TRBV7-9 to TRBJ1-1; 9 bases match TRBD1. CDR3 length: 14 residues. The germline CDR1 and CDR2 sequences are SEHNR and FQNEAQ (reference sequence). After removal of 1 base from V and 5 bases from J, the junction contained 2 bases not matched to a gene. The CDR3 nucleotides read TGTGCCAGCAGCTTAGAGACAGGGGGAACTGAAGCTTTCTTT. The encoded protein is CASSLETGGTEAFF.

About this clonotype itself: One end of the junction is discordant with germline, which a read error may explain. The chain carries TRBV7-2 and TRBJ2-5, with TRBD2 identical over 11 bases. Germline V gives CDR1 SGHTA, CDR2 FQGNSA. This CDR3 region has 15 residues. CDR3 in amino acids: CAGSSQLAGDRTQYF. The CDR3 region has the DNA TGTGCCGGCAGCTCCCAACTAGCGGGGGACCGAACCCAGTACTTC.

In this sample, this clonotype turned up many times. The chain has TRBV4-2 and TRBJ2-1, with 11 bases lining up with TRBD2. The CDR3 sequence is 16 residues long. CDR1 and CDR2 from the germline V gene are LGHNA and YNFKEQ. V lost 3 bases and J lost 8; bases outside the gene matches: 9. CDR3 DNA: TGTGCCAGCAGCCATTCCGGGACTAGCGGAGATCATGAGCAGTTCTTC. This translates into CASSHSGTSGDHEQFF.

The CDR3 nucleotides read TGCGCCAGCAGACCCCCAGCGGGGGGTTACAATGAGCAGTACTTC. It codes for CASRPPAGGYNEQYF. The rearrangement joins TRBV4-1 to TRBJ2-1; the match to TRBD2 covers 9 bases. The end of the DNA is better explained by TRBJ2-7, so the J call may be wrong. Germline CDR1 is MGHRA and CDR2 is YSYEKL. This CDR3 has 15 residues.

CDR3 in amino acids: CASSPELARTGGGYTF. DNA of the CDR3: TGTGCCAGCAGCCCAGAACTAGCACGTACAGGGGGCGGCTACACCTTC. This rearrangement joins TRBV7-9 to TRBJ1-2; TRBD1 matches 9 bases. The CDR3 runs to 16 residues. Germline CDR1 is SEHNR and CDR2 is FQNEAQ (reference sequence). V shed 5 bases and J 8 bases; nucleotides not matched to a gene: 15.

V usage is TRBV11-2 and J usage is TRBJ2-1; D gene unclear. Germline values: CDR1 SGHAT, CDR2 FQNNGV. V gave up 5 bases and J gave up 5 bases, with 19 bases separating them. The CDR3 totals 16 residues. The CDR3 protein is CASSPVFGRPHNEQFF. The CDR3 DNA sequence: TGTGCCAGCAGCCCTGTCTTCGGACGACCCCACAATGAGCAGTTCTTC.

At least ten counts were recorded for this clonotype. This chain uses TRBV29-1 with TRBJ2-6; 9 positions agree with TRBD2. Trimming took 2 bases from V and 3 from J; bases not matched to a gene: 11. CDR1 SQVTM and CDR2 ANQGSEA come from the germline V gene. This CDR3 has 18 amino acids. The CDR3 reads CSVEKAVSGRLGANVLTF. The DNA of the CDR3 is TGCAGCGTTGAAAAAGCGGTTAGCGGGAGACTTGGGGCCAACGTCCTGACTTTC. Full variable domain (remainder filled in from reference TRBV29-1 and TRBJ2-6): SAVISQKPSRDICQRGTSLTIQCQVDSQVTMMFWYRQQPGQSLTLIATANQGSEATYESGFVIDKFPISRPNLTFSTLTVSNMSPEDSSIYLCSVEKAVSGRLGANVLTFGAGSRLTVL.

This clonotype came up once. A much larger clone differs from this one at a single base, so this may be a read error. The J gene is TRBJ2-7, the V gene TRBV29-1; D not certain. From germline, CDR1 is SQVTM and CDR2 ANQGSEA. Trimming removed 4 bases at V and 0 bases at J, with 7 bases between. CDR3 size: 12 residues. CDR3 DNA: TGCAGCGTTGTGCAGCTCTCCTACGAGCAGTACTTC. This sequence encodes CSVVQLSYEQYF.

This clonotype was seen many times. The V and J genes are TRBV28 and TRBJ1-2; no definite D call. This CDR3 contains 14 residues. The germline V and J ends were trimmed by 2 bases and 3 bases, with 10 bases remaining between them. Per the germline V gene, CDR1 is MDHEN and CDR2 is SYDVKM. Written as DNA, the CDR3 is TGTGCCAGCAGTTTAAGTCGGAGGGACTATGGCTACACCTTC. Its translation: CASSLSRRDYGYTF.

The CDR3: CASSPEPLAGGFEQFF. CDR3 in DNA: TGTGCCAGCAGCCCCGAGCCCCTAGCGGGAGGGTTTGAGCAGTTCTTC. This sequence joins TRBV7-3 and TRBJ2-1; TRBD2 aligns across 12 bases. V gave up 5 bases and J gave up 9 bases; unmatched junction bases: 11. CDR1 is SGHTA and CDR2 is FQGTGA in the germline V gene. The CDR3 is 16 residues long.

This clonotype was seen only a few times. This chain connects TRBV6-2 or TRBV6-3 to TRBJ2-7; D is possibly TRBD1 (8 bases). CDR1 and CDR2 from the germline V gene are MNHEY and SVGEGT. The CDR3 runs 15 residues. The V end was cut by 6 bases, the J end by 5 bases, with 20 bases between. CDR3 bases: TGTGCCAGCAGCGAACTCCGACAGGGGAGGGACGAGCAGTACTTC. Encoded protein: CASSELRQGRDEQYF.

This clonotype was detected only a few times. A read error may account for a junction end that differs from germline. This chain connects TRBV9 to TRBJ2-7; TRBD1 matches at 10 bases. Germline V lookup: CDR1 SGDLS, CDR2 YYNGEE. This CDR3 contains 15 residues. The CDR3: CASTVGDRGTYEQYF. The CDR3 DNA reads TGTGCCAGCACCGTAGGGGACAGGGGAACCTACGAGCAGTACTTC.

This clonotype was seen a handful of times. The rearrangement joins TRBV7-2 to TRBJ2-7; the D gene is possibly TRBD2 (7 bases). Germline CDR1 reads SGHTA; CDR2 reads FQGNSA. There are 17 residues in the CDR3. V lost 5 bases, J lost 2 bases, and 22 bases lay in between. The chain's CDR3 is CASSPTRRGGATYEQYF. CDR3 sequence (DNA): TGTGCCAGCAGCCCGACCCGGCGTGGGGGGGCTACCTACGAGCAGTACTTC.

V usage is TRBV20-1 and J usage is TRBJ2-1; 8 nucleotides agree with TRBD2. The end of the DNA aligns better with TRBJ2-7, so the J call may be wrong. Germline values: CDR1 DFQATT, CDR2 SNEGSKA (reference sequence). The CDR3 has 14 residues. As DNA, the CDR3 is TGCAGTGCTAGAGCCCAGCGGGGGTTCAATGAGCAGTACTTC. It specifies CSARAQRGFNEQYF.

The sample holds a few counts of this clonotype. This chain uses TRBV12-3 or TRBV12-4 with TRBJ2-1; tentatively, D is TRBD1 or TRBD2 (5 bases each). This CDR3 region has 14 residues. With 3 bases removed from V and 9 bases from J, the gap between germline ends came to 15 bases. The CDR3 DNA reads TGTGCCAGCAGTTTTGTACAGGTGACTACTGAGCAGTTCTTC. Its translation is CASSFVQVTTEQFF.

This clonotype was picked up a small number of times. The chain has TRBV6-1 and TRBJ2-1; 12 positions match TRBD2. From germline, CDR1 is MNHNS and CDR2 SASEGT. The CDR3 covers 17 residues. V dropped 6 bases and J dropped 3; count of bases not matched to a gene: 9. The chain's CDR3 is CASSTPLAGGIYNEQFF. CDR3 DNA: TGTGCCAGCAGCACACCGCTAGCGGGGGGGATCTACAATGAGCAGTTCTTC.

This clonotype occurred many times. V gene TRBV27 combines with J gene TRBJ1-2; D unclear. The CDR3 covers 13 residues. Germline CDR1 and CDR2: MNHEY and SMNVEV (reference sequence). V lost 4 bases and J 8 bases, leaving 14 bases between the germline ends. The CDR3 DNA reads TGTGCCAGCAGTTCTCTAAGGGAAATGGGCTACACCTTC. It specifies CASSSLREMGYTF.

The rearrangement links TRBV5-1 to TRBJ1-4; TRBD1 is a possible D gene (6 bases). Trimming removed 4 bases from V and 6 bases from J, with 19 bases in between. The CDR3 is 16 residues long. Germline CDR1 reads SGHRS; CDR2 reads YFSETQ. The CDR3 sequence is CASSPLPGPGDEKLFF. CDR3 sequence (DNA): TGCGCCAGCAGCCCGCTCCCGGGACCAGGGGATGAAAAACTGTTTTTT. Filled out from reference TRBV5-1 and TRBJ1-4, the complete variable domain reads KAGVTQTPRYLIKTRGQQVTLSCSPISGHRSVSWYQQTPGQGLQFLFEYFSETQRNKGNFPGRFSGRQFSNSRSEMNVSTLELGDSALYLCASSPLPGPGDEKLFFGSGTQLSVL.

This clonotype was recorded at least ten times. The DNA of the CDR3 is TGTGCCAGCAGCTCCGGAAGGAGGGAGCAGTACTTC. It codes for CASSSGRREQYF. The chain combines TRBV3-1 with TRBJ2-7, with D tentatively TRBD2 (5 bases). V gave up 5 bases and J gave up 7 bases, with 12 bases separating them. The germline gives CDR1 LGHDT, CDR2 YNNKEL (reference sequence). The CDR3 is made up of 12 amino acids.